This record covers a single TCR beta chain. The antigen is undetermined. Distinct nucleotide sequences in the sample also encode this CDR3. The sample originates from a study of cytomegalovirus exposure and HLA in healthy donors. General study points: Listed as cytomegalovirus-associated were more than 150 TCR beta chains. The CMV antigen specificity of a few CMV-associated chains was confirmed through in vitro analysis.

An approximately 130-subject validation cohort, separate from the approximately 670-subject first cohort, supplied the donors. The protocol was immunoSEQ multiplex PCR, while the TCRdb copy is restricted to in-frame clones and leaves out a portion. The sample has under 250,000 clones; roughly 89% are singletons. V gave up 5 bases and J gave up 4 bases, with 6 bases separating them. In germline, CDR1 is MDHEN, CDR2 SYDVKM. This CDR3 spans 11 amino acids. The chain has TRBV28 and TRBJ2-7, with no clear D. The TCR was taken from a young man in good health and CMV-seronegative. The sequenced material came from PBMCs. DNA of the CDR3: TGTGCCAGCAGTCTCAGGTACGAGCAGTACTTC. This encodes CASSLRYEQYF.